The present TCR beta chain was sequenced within a study of blood T cell repertoires in COVID-19. Profiling relied on immunoSEQ multiplex PCR, and the TCRdb table lists in-frame clones only, not all of them. This table holds hundreds of thousands of clones, around 90% found once. Between the trimmed V and J ends, which lost 4 bases and 5 bases, there was a span of 8 bases. Germline V gene data show CDR1 as KGHDR and CDR2 as SFDVKD. The CDR3 sequence is 12 residues long. The sequenced material came from PBMCs or T cells enriched from blood (not recorded which). The gene calls are TRBV24-1 and TRBJ2-7, with D perhaps matching TRBD2 (6 bases). The TCR comes from a woman aged 30 to 39 with acute COVID-19. The CDR3 loop is CATSDPGDEQYF. The CDR3, as DNA: TGTGCCACCAGTGACCCGGGAGACGAGCAGTACTTC.